The source of this T cell receptor beta chain is a study of cytomegalovirus exposure and HLA in healthy donors (dated 2017 in TCRdb). Background for the entire study: A later analysis indicated that the 130 or so validation repertoires were generated on the platform also employed for the approximately 700 repertoires of the first cohort. To predict cytomegalovirus infection status, the study combined high-throughput TCR immunosequencing, statistical association of individual TCRs with disease status, and machine learning. The aim of the study was to test whether cataloging public T cell receptors could identify signatures of past pathogen exposure. Along with the approximately 650-subject first cohort, a separate validation cohort of around 120 different subjects was used. Overall results and qualifications from the work: Of the cluster scores, 94% were above 0 in a later analysis, which found that TCRs clustered in the first cohort also tended to co-occur in the approximately 130 validation repertoires. According to the authors, the approach could potentially be generalized to other disease states and immunological phenotypes. In the study, some 160 TCR beta chains were listed as associated with cytomegalovirus. All 110 or so repertoires were used to score co-occurrence in the validation cohort in a later analysis, because that analysis had no HLA typing for the cohort. Most TCR sequences were seen in very few donors, while some public TCRs were found in many individuals. In both the original and validation cohorts, the classifier was reported to diagnose cytomegalovirus status with high specificity and sensitivity. Three of the identified cytomegalovirus-associated TCR beta chains were confirmed in vitro to be specific for cytomegalovirus antigens.

Separate from the roughly 650-subject first cohort, the validation cohort of 95 to 150 subjects was the group to which the donors belonged. On this clone itself: Its binding antigen is unknown. One base away there is no much larger clone; base qualities are not given.

The germline V gene sets CDR1 to MNHEY and CDR2 to SVGAGI. Including cysteine and phenylalanine, the CDR3 has 14 amino acids. The kept DNA is CDR3 alone, 42 bases in frame from the first base. V loses 7 bases at its end and J loses 4 bases; junction bases beyond the gene matches: 4. The library was built by means of the immunoSEQ multiplex PCR assay. In the authors' own workflow: A statistical classification framework was built to diagnose cytomegalovirus status from the catalog of TCR beta chain sequences. TCRdb took this table from immuneACCESS and kept in-frame rearrangements with V and J called. Such tables lack part of the clones; where checked against another copy, unresolved V genes explain under half of the gap, and the rest is unexplained. V and J calls and clone size are copied from that table; D and trimming were computed from the DNA. The sample table holds hundreds of thousands of clones, of which less than 85% were seen once. The ten largest make up around 5.4% of the sample.

The specimen sequenced was PBMCs. Rearrangement joined TRBV6-5 to TRBJ1-1, with TRBD1 identical over 12 junction bases. The receptor was isolated from a woman in her late teens or twenties in good health and CMV-seronegative. The CDR3 reads CASNPGQGATEAFF. The bases read TGTGCCAGCAACCCGGGACAGGGGGCCACTGAAGCTTTCTTT.